Listed below are T cell receptor beta chains from one sample, sequenced in a study of blood T cell repertoires in COVID-19. Sequencing used immunoSEQ multiplex PCR; TCRdb keeps in-frame clones, though not all of them. The profile shows 25,000 to 30,000 clones, about four fifths of them singletons. Sequencing was performed on peripheral blood. The receptors were gathered from an elderly man with active or convalescent COVID-19. The CDR3 runs from the conserved cysteine through the conserved F or W. D genes are given only for firm matches. Not all rows give a size; the values are once, few, many and, for expanded clones, a class.

>13|TRBJ1-5|.|few|TRBV4-2
CASSQTVNQPQHF
TGTGCCAGCAGCCAGACAGTAAATCAGCCCCAGCATTTT
>16|TRBJ1-5|TRBD1|once|TRBV7-8
CASSSVDRGANQPQHF
TGTGCCAGCAGCTCAGTAGACAGGGGGGCCAATCAGCCCCAGCATTTT
>15|TRBJ2-3|TRBD2|.|TRBV7-8
CASSLVRLATDTQYF
TGTGCCAGCAGCTTAGTACGACTAGCCACAGATACGCAGTATTTT
>15|TRBJ1-4|TRBD1|once|TRBV19
CASVDRGFSNEKLFF
TGTGCCAGTGTCGACAGGGGGTTTTCGAATGAAAAACTGTTTTTT
>16|TRBJ1-5|.|.|TRBV24-1
CATSDFWQASNQPQHF
TGTGCCACCAGTGATTTCTGGCAGGCTAGCAATCAGCCCCAGCATTTT
>14|TRBJ1-2|TRBD1|.|TRBV9
CASRQTGGDYGYTF
TGTGCCAGCAGGCAAACAGGGGGTGACTATGGCTACACCTTC
>12|TRBJ1-1|.|.|TRBV28
CASSQSWGGAFF
TGTGCCAGCAGCCAAAGCTGGGGGGGAGCTTTCTTT
>20|TRBJ1-3|TRBD1|.|TRBV28
CASKKRHRLRNGQGEYTIYF
TGTGCCAGCAAAAAGCGACATAGACTTCGAAATGGACAGGGGGAATACACCATATATTTT
>14|TRBJ2-1|TRBD1|.|TRBV19
CASRPGQVYNEQFF
TGTGCCAGTAGACCGGGACAGGTTTACAATGAGCAGTTCTTC
>18|TRBJ2-3|TRBD2|.|TRBV7-2
CASSLSASGGLGTDTQYF
TGTGCCAGCAGCTTGTCTGCTAGCGGGGGTTTGGGCACAGATACGCAGTATTTT
>19|TRBJ2-3|TRBD2|.|TRBV27
CASSSATGLAGESTDTQYF
TGTGCCAGCAGTTCGGCGACGGGACTAGCGGGAGAGAGCACAGATACGCAGTATTTT
>14|TRBJ2-7|.|.|TRBV4-1
CASSQDWAAYEQYF
TGCGCCAGCAGCCAAGATTGGGCAGCCTACGAGCAGTACTTC
>14|TRBJ2-7|.|.|TRBV9
CASSVSGTTYEQYF
TGTGCCAGCAGCGTCAGCGGAACCACCTACGAGCAGTACTTC
>12|TRBJ1-1|TRBD1|.|TRBV29-1
CSVTSGGTEAFF
TGCAGCGTGACCTCAGGGGGCACTGAAGCTTTCTTT
>13|TRBJ2-3|.|.|TRBV6-5
CASSYFRFDTQYF
TGTGCCAGCAGTTACTTCAGGTTCGATACGCAGTATTTT
>15|TRBJ1-1|.|.|TRBV28
CASSPSTRMNTEAFF
TGTGCCAGCAGTCCATCGACAAGAATGAACACTGAAGCTTTCTTT
>15|TRBJ1-1|.|.|TRBV6-5
CASGARLSGGTEAFF
TGTGCCAGCGGGGCCAGGTTATCTGGTGGTACTGAAGCTTTCTTT
>15|TRBJ2-7|TRBD1|.|TRBV2
CASRTGPDKGYEQYF
TGTGCCAGCAGGACAGGGCCGGATAAAGGGTACGAGCAGTACTTC
>15|TRBJ1-3|.|.|TRBV28
CASVLAGLSGNTIYF
TGTGCCAGCGTTCTGGCAGGACTCTCTGGAAACACCATATATTTT
>13|TRBJ1-1|.|once|TRBV19
CASKAERFTEAFF
TGTGCCAGTAAGGCCGAGCGTTTCACTGAAGCTTTCTTT
>15|TRBJ2-3|.|.|TRBV6-2/TRBV6-3
CASSPLTRGGDTQYF
TGTGCCAGCAGCCCCCTCACGAGAGGGGGAGATACGCAGTATTTT
>15|TRBJ2-2|TRBD1|once|TRBV5-1
CASSSDRGLPGELFF
TGCGCCAGCAGCTCGGACAGGGGGCTCCCCGGGGAGCTGTTTTTT
>15|TRBJ2-7|TRBD1|.|TRBV7-9
CASSLPDRGLYEQYF
TGTGCCAGCAGCCTTCCGGACAGGGGGCTCTACGAGCAGTACTTC
>17|TRBJ2-2|TRBD2|.|TRBV5-1
CASSSVGLAGAPGELFF
TGCGCCAGCAGCTCGGTGGGACTAGCGGGAGCGCCCGGGGAGCTGTTTTTT
>13|TRBJ1-5|.|.|TRBV18
CASSPGLSQPQHF
TGTGCCAGCTCACCAGGGCTCAGTCAGCCCCAGCATTTT
>16|TRBJ1-1|TRBD1|.|TRBV24-1
CATSDERGPGDTEAFF
TGTGCCACCAGTGATGAGAGGGGGCCTGGGGACACTGAAGCTTTCTTT
>13|TRBJ1-2|.|.|TRBV28
CASSLHRDYGYTF
TGTGCCAGCAGTCTTCACAGAGACTATGGCTACACCTTC
>12|TRBJ1-1|.|.|TRBV7-9
CASSLGETEAFF
TGTGCCAGCAGCTTGGGAGAAACTGAAGCTTTCTTT
>15|TRBJ1-1|.|.|TRBV2
CASSGGGTLNTEAFF
TGTGCCAGCAGTGGGGGGGGGACACTTAACACTGAAGCTTTCTTT
>15|TRBJ2-7|TRBD2|.|TRBV11-2
CASSSLAGISYEQYF
TGTGCCAGCAGCTCCCTAGCGGGGATCTCCTACGAGCAGTACTTC
>11|TRBJ2-1|TRBD1|few|TRBV29-1
CSVLTGGFWFF
TGCAGCGTTTTAACAGGGGGCTTTTGGTTCTTC
>13|TRBJ2-1|TRBD1|.|TRBV29-1
CSVEMTGDNEQFF
TGCAGCGTTGAAATGACAGGGGACAATGAGCAGTTCTTC
>13|TRBJ2-7|.|.|TRBV6-5
CASRVQGDDEQYF
TGTGCCAGCAGGGTACAGGGAGACGACGAGCAGTACTTC
>15|TRBJ2-7|.|.|TRBV11-2
CASSPTTGPAYEQYF
TGTGCCAGCAGCCCTACGACTGGCCCTGCCTACGAGCAGTACTTC
>16|TRBJ2-3|TRBD2|.|TRBV28
CASSLGSGRASDTQYF
TGTGCCAGCAGTTTGGGGAGCGGGAGGGCTTCAGATACGCAGTATTTT
>13|TRBJ2-1|TRBD2|few|TRBV18
CASSPPGGNEQFF
TGTGCCAGCTCACCACCGGGGGGGAATGAGCAGTTCTTC
>13|TRBJ1-2|.|.|TRBV9
CASSLQETYGYTF
TGTGCCAGCAGCCTACAGGAAACCTATGGCTACACCTTC
>14|TRBJ2-5|TRBD1|.|TRBV6-2/TRBV6-3
CASSAGRGRLGVYF
TGTGCCAGCAGCGCGGGCAGGGGGCGTTTGGGGGTTTACTTC
>18|TRBJ2-3|TRBD2|.|TRBV5-1
CASSLSASGGLSTDTQYF
TGCGCCAGCAGCTTGTCGGCTAGCGGGGGCCTCAGCACAGATACGCAGTATTTT
>13|TRBJ2-5|.|once|TRBV7-2
CASSATDRHRQYF
TGTGCCAGCAGCGCGACCGACCGACACCGACAGTACTTC
>14|TRBJ1-5|TRBD1|.|TRBV2
CASSQTGGGQPQHF
TGTGCCAGCAGTCAGACAGGGGGAGGGCAGCCCCAGCATTTT
>15|TRBJ1-2|.|.|TRBV7-9
CASSLMDTANYGYTF
TGTGCCAGCAGCTTAATGGACACCGCTAACTATGGCTACACCTTC